The 25 T cell receptor beta chains below come from one sample, sequenced in a study of human T cells and chemical hapten exposure. One entry per CDR3 protein, called by TCRdb with MiXCR from the RACE reads. The data contain some 41,000 distinct CDR3 sequences, 3.5% to 4% of them seen just once; the ten biggest clones take up about a quarter. The time point was: patch test 1, 2 weeks after DPC sensitization. The treatment: therapeutic diphenylcyclopropenone sensitization with weekly scalp DPC. Total RNA was extracted from unfractionated whole blood. The sample here was whole blood, taken in connection with sensitization to the hapten diphenylcyclopropenone (DPC). These receptors were collected from a man in his fifties or sixties with alopecia areata. Some clones in this sample may be carry-over from other donors' samples.

This clonotype was observed a handful of times. V and J are TRBV14 and TRBJ1-2, with a tentative D call TRBD1 (6 bases). The CDR3 sequence is 12 residues long. Germline CDR1 SGHDN, CDR2 FVKESK. V dropped 4 bases and J dropped 6 bases, with 9 bases sitting between them. CDR3: CASSRGANGYTF. CDR3 sequence (DNA): TGTGCCAGCAGCCGGGGGGCCAATGGCTACACCTTC.

This clonotype was seen ten or more times. This chain uses TRBV30 with TRBJ1-5; no clear D gene. Looked up from germline, CDR1 is GTSNPN and CDR2 is SVGIG (reference sequence). This CDR3 spans 16 amino acids. V was shortened by 3 bases and J by 0 bases, with 15 bases between the two germline ends. The CDR3 coding sequence is TGTGCCTGGAGACTATGGCGTCAATATAGCAATCAGCCCCAGCATTTT. Amino acid sequence: CAWRLWRQYSNQPQHF.

This clonotype was detected many times. J is TRBJ2-7 and V is TRBV27; no clear D. Trimming cost V 8 bases and J 2 bases, with 13 bases left between them. Germline CDR1 is MNHEY and CDR2 is SMNVEV (reference sequence). The CDR3 covers 13 residues. The CDR3 spells CASAPADTYEQYF. In DNA form, the CDR3 reads TGTGCCAGCGCCCCCGCGGATACCTACGAGCAGTACTTC.

Many counts were recorded for this clonotype. The chain has TRBV14 and TRBJ2-7; possibly TRBD1 or TRBD2 for D (5 bases each). The V gene's germline CDR1 is SGHDN and CDR2 FVKESK. Trimming left V 4 bases short and J 7 bases short, with 11 bases between. The CDR3 contains 12 residues. In nucleotides, the CDR3 is TGTGCCAGCAGCCGAGACAGCGGTGAGCAGTACTTC. Translation gives CASSRDSGEQYF.

This clonotype was seen at least ten times. The chain couples TRBV12-3 or TRBV12-4 to TRBJ1-6, with D unclear. The CDR3 sequence is 14 residues long. V lost 1 base to trimming and J lost 8 bases, with 9 bases between them. CDR3 bases: TGTGCCAGCAGTTTAGAACTGGGCTATTCACCCCTCCACTTT. This gives the protein CASSLELGYSPLHF.

This clonotype was counted many times. The V gene is TRBV6-6, the J gene TRBJ1-1; tentative D call: TRBD1 (5 bases). Trimming took 0 bases from V and 7 from J, leaving 12 bases between them. CDR3 length: 14 residues. CDR1 is MNHNY and CDR2 is SVGAGI in the germline V gene (reference sequence). The CDR3 protein is CASSYSRDLGEAFF. For the CDR3, the DNA is TGTGCCAGCAGTTACTCCAGGGATCTGGGTGAAGCTTTCTTT.

This clonotype showed up many times. The chain recombines TRBV29-1 with TRBJ2-1, with D maybe TRBD1 (6 bases). Germline lookup yields CDR1 SQVTM and CDR2 ANQGSEA. This CDR3 is built from 11 residues. This CDR3 is CRADSYNEQFF. CDR3 DNA sequence: TGCAGGGCGGACAGCTACAATGAGCAGTTCTTC.

At least ten counts were recorded for this clonotype. This chain connects TRBV7-9 to TRBJ2-5, with TRBD2 identical over 7 bases. J gave up 4 bases and V 1 base, and 0 bases lay outside the gene matches. The CDR3 contains 13 residues. Germline V gives CDR1 SEHNR, CDR2 FQNEAQ (reference sequence). The CDR3 is CASSLGEGETQYF. CDR3 coding DNA: TGTGCCAGCAGCTTAGGGGAGGGAGAGACCCAGTACTTC.

This clonotype was recorded many times. The chain joins TRBV7-2 to TRBJ1-4; D is ambiguous. The ends were cut back, 2 bases at V and 0 bases at J, with 13 bases in the middle. The CDR3 consists of 17 residues. Per the germline V gene, CDR1 is SGHTA and CDR2 is FQGNSA. CDR3 sequence: CASSLWGQSATNEKLFF. The DNA for the CDR3 is TGTGCCAGCAGCTTATGGGGTCAGAGTGCAACTAATGAAAAACTGTTTTTT.

In this sample, this clonotype is medium-sized. This chain joins TRBV20-1 and TRBJ2-7, with D tentatively TRBD2 (6 bases). Germline V gene sequence: CDR1 DFQATT, CDR2 SNEGSKA (reference sequence). With 0 bases removed from V and 7 bases from J, the gap between germline ends came to 13 bases. The CDR3 runs to 13 residues. Here the CDR3 DNA reads TGCAGTGCTAGAGATAGCGGACCTAAAGAGCAGTACTTC. It yields the protein CSARDSGPKEQYF.

The sample holds many counts of this clonotype. The J gene is TRBJ1-4, the V gene TRBV10-3; 7 bases agree with TRBD1. The CDR3 runs 13 residues. Per germline, CDR1 ENHRY and CDR2 SYGVKD. J gave up 4 bases and V 8 bases, and 4 bases lay outside the gene matches. The CDR3 DNA is TGTGCCATCGGCCGGGACAGTAATGAAAAACTGTTTTTT. Its translation: CAIGRDSNEKLFF.

This clonotype was seen repeatedly, ten times or more. The chain couples TRBV6-5 to TRBJ1-5; tentative D call: TRBD1 (5 bases). CDR1 and CDR2 from the germline V gene are MNHEY and SVGAGI. The CDR3 contains 13 residues. Trimming removed 5 bases at V and 6 bases at J, with 11 bases between. The CDR3 DNA sequence: TGTGCCAGCAGTGGGCAAAGGGGTCAGCCCCAGCATTTT. This sequence encodes CASSGQRGQPQHF.

This clonotype was counted at least ten times. The chain has TRBV10-3 and TRBJ2-5, with 8 positions matching TRBD1. Germline loops: CDR1 ENHRY, CDR2 SYGVKD. Unmatched junction bases numbered 3, after V lost 5 bases and J lost 1 base. The CDR3 sequence is 14 residues long. The CDR3 nucleotides are TGTGCCATCAGTACCGACAGGGGCCAAGAGACCCAGTACTTC. It encodes CAISTDRGQETQYF.

Many counts were recorded for this clonotype. The rearrangement joins TRBV27 to TRBJ1-1; D is unclear. This CDR3 has 16 amino acids. Trimming took off 1 base at V and 3 bases at J, with 15 bases between the two ends. Germline CDR1 reads MNHEY; CDR2 reads SMNVEV (reference sequence). The CDR3 DNA reads as TGTGCCAGCAGTTTATTTGCAGGAGGTGATGACACTGAAGCTTTCTTT. Its protein is CASSLFAGGDDTEAFF.

This clonotype was observed at least ten times. The rearrangement links TRBV29-1 to TRBJ2-7; no reliable D call. V lost 6 bases and J lost 5, with 14 bases in between. Looked up from germline, CDR1 is SQVTM and CDR2 is ANQGSEA. This CDR3 is 12 amino acids long. CDR3 coding DNA: TGCAGCGTCCTCGACGGAACGGACGAGCAGTACTTC. This codes for CSVLDGTDEQYF.

This clonotype was found many times. The chain links TRBV10-2 to TRBJ1-2, with D uncertain. The CDR3 spans 15 residues. V lost 5 bases and J 3 bases, leaving 16 bases between the germline ends. Germline values: CDR1 WSHSY, CDR2 SAAADI. This CDR3 reads CASSSGGLSDYGYTF. The CDR3 coding sequence is TGCGCCAGCAGTTCGGGAGGACTATCTGACTATGGCTACACCTTC.

This clonotype occurred a few times. The chain uses TRBV12-3 or TRBV12-4 and TRBJ2-1; 11 bases match TRBD2. The CDR3 totals 17 residues. The ends lost 3 bases at V and 7 bases at J; junction bases unmatched: 11. The CDR3 is CASSFSAASGRRNEQFF. For the CDR3, the DNA is TGTGCCAGCAGTTTCTCCGCGGCTAGCGGGAGGAGGAATGAGCAGTTCTTC.

This clonotype was seen repeatedly, ten times or more. The chain has TRBV20-1 and TRBJ2-3; D not resolved. V was trimmed by 6 bases and J by 0 bases, leaving 10 bases between them. In germline, CDR1 is DFQATT, CDR2 SNEGSKA (reference sequence). This CDR3 contains 13 residues. CDR3 loop: CSALESSTDTQYF. As DNA, the CDR3 is TGCAGTGCGCTGGAGTCTAGCACAGATACGCAGTATTTT.

At least ten counts were recorded for this clonotype. This rearrangement joins TRBV28 to TRBJ1-2, with D maybe TRBD1 (6 bases). The CDR3 is 18 amino acids. Germline V gene sequence: CDR1 MDHEN, CDR2 SYDVKM. The V and J ends lost 4 bases and 4 bases respectively, with 25 bases between them. The CDR3 DNA reads TGTGCCAGCAGTTCATCGTGGACAGTCACGAAGGTTGGCTATGGCTACACCTTC. This sequence encodes CASSSSWTVTKVGYGYTF.

In its sample, this clonotype was seen many times. The chain combines TRBV11-2 with TRBJ2-4; 12 bases line up with TRBD2. This CDR3 has 16 amino acids. The junction had 10 bases not matched to a gene; V was cut back by 4 bases and J by 9 bases. CDR1 and CDR2 (germline): SGHAT, FQNNGV. The CDR3 loop reads CASSSLLAGGKGIQYF. CDR3 nucleotide sequence: TGTGCCAGCAGCTCCTTACTAGCGGGAGGAAAGGGCATTCAGTACTTC.

This clonotype was observed many times. V and J are TRBV11-3 and TRBJ2-2; D gene unclear. V lost 1 base and J lost 5, with 5 bases in between. Germline-derived CDR1 and CDR2 are SGHNT and YENEEA. The CDR3 consists of 13 residues. The CDR3 bases are TGTGCCAGCAGCTTAGCTGCGACCGGGGAGCTGTTTTTT. It yields the protein CASSLAATGELFF.

This clonotype came up many times. This chain joins TRBV15 and TRBJ1-5; D is undetermined. Germline CDR1 LNHNV, CDR2 YYDKDF (reference sequence). This CDR3 is built from 13 residues. V was cut by 4 bases and J by 7 bases, with 11 bases left in between. CDR3 in DNA: TGTGCCACCAGCATAACGATCGGGCAGCCCCAGCATTTT. It translates to CATSITIGQPQHF.

The V and J genes are TRBV11-2 and TRBJ2-6, with D perhaps matching TRBD2 (6 bases). V was trimmed by 2 bases and J by 0 bases, leaving 20 bases between them. Germline CDR1 and CDR2: SGHAT and FQNNGV. The CDR3 extends over 20 amino acids. Written as DNA, the CDR3 is TGTGCCAGCAGCTTAAGTGGCGGCCGGGACTGGTACTCTGGGGCCAACGTCCTGACTTTC. Its translation: CASSLSGGRDWYSGANVLTF. The variable domain in full, with the rest retrieved from reference TRBV11-2 and TRBJ2-6, is EAGVAQSPRYKIIEKRQSVAFWCNPISGHATLYWYQQILGQGPKLLIQFQNNGVVDDSQLPKDRFSAERLKGVDSTLKIQPAKLEDSAVYLCASSLSGGRDWYSGANVLTFGAGSRLTVL.

Note on this clonotype: In this CDR3 the conserved last residue, phenylalanine or tryptophan, is missing, so a read error is likely. This chain uses TRBV20-1 with TRBJ2-3; 9 nucleotides line up with TRBD2. The CDR3 covers 16 residues. J gave up 5 bases and V 3 bases, and 12 bases lay outside the gene matches. The germline V gene has CDR1 DFQATT and CDR2 SNEGSKA (reference sequence). The CDR3 sequence is CSASISGGGSRDTQYL. CDR3 sequence (DNA): TGCAGTGCTAGTATTAGCGGGGGCGGGTCTCGAGATACGCAGTATCTT.

The chain combines TRBV5-1 with TRBJ2-7, with TRBD2 as a possible D gene (5 bases). Trimming stripped 7 bases from V and 5 bases from J, with 19 bases between. The CDR3 is made up of 14 amino acids. In germline, CDR1 is SGHRS, CDR2 YFSETQ. This CDR3 reads CASGLSGNQNEQYF. The CDR3 coding sequence is TGCGCCAGCGGACTCAGCGGAAATCAAAACGAGCAGTACTTC.